The T cell receptor beta chain described here comes from a study of beta chain features in type 1 diabetes. General study results and limits: Type 1 diabetes patients had fewer VDJ junction insertions and more deletions. All four CD4+ subsets from Type 1 diabetes patients carried moderately but significantly shorter TCRB CDR3s.

Germline CDR1 SGDLS, CDR2 YYNGEE. The CDR3 runs to 16 residues. Trimming cost V 4 bases and J 1 base, with 16 bases left between them. This clone was seen a few times. Antigen: not known. In all sorted populations, purity surpassed 95%. The authors reverse transcribed all of the isolated RNA, so sequencing captured expressed TCRB transcripts. An average about 3.8 million reads came from naive, central memory and regulatory T cell samples. This table comes from immunoSEQ multiplex PCR, and its TCRdb copy is limited to in-frame clones, with some not included. This table holds 450,000 or so clones, approximately 10% found once.

The TCR originated in a woman aged 18-30 years in good health. The material sequenced was naive CD4+ T cells from blood. The V call is TRBV9, the J call TRBJ2-3; D may be TRBD2 (6 bases). CDR3 sequence reads: CASSPQRRVGTDTQYF. DNA of the CDR3: TGTGCCAGCAGCCCCCAGCGGAGGGTTGGCACAGATACGCAGTATTTT.